This T cell receptor beta chain was recorded in a study of identical twins. The study, taken as a whole, reports: Donors were not followed over many years; analysis was cross-sectional. Invariant MAIT and iNKT cells may have partly biased zero-insertion analyses.

This clonotype was counted a single time. Its specificity is unknown. TCRdb reprocessed the 5' RACE reads with MiXCR, giving one entry per CDR3 protein. The sample has 1.5 million to 2 million distinct CDR3 sequences, less than 40% seen once; the top ten hold over 0.25%. The CDR3 runs 14 residues. The germline V gene encodes CDR1 DFQATT and CDR2 SNEGSKA (reference sequence). Trimming shortened V by 4 bases and J by 2 bases, and 12 bases separated the two germline ends. Sequencing was performed on cord blood. The clonotype originates from a newborn girl in good health. The gene calls are TRBV20-1 and TRBJ2-4; D assignment may be TRBD1 or TRBD2 (6 bases each). Here the CDR3 reads CSAKRGETKNIQYF. As DNA, the CDR3 is TGCAGTGCTAAAAGGGGGGAAACCAAAAACATTCAGTACTTC.